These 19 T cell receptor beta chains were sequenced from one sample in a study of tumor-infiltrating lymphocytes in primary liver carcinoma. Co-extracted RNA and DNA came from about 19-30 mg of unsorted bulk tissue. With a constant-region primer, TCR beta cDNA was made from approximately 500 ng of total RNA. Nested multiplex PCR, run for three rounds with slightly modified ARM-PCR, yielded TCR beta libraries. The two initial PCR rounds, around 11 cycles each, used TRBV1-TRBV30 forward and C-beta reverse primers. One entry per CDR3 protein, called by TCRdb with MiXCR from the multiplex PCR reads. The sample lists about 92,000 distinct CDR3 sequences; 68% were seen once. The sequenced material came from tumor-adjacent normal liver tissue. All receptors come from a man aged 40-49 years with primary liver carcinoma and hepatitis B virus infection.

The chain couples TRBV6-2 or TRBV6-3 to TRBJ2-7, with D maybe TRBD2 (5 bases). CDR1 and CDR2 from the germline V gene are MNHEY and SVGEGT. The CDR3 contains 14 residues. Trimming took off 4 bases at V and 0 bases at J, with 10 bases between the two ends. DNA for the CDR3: TGTGCCAGCAGTTTGGGAGAGAGCTCCTACGAGCAGTACTTC. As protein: CASSLGESSYEQYF.

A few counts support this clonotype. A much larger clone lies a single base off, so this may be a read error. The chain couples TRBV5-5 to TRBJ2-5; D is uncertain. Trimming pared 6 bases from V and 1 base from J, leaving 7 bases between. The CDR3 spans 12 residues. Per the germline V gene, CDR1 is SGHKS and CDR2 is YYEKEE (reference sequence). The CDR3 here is CASNFTQETQYF. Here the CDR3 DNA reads TGTGCCAGCAACTTCACCCAAGAGACCCAGTACTTC.

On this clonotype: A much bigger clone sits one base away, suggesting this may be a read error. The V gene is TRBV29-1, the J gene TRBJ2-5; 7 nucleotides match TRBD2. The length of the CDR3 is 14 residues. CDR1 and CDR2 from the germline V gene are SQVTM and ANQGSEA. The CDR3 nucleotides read TGCAGCGTTGAAGATCTAGCGGCCCAAGAGACCCAGTGCTTC. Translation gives CSVEDLAAQETQCF.

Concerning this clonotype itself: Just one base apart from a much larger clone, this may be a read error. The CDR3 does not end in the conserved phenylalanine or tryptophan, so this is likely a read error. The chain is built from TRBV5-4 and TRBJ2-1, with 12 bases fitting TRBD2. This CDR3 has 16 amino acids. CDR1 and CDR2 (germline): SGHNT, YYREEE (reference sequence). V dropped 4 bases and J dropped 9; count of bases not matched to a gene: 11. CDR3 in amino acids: CASSLGPSGRAGEQFL. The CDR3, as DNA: TGTGCCAGCAGCCTCGGGCCTAGCGGGAGGGCCGGTGAGCAGTTCTTA.

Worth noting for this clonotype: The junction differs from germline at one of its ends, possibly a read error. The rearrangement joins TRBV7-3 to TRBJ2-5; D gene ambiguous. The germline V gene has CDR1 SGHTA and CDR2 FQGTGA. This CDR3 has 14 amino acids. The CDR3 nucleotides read TGTGCCAGCAGCTTAGCCGGAGTCGGAGAGACCCAGTGCTTC. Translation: CASSLAGVGETQCF.

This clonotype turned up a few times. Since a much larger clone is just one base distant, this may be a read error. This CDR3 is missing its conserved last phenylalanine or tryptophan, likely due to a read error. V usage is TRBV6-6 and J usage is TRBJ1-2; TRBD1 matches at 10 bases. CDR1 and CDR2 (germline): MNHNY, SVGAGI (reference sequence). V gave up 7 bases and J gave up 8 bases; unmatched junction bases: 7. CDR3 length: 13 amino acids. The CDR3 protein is CASTRGTGDGYTL. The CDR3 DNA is TGTGCCAGCACCAGGGGGACAGGGGACGGCTACACCCTC.

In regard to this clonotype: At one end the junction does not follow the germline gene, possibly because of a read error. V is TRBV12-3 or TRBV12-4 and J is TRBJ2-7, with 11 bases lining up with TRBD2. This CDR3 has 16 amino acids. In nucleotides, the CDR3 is TGTGCCAGTAGTTTATTAGCGGGAGGGCCTGCCTACGGGCAGTACTTC. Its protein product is CASSLLAGGPAYGQYF.

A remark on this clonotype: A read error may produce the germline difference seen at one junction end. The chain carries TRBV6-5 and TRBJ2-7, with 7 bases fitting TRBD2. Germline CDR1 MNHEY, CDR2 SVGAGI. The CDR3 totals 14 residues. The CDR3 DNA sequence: TGTACCAGCAGTCACCAACGGGGGGACCACGAGCAGTACTTC. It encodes CTSSHQRGDHEQYF.

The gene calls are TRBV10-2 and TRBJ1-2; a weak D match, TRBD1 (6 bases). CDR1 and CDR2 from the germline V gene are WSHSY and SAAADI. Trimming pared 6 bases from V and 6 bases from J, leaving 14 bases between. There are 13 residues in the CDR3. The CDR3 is CASRKDSDNGYTF. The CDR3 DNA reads TGCGCCAGCAGGAAGGACAGTGACAATGGCTACACCTTC.

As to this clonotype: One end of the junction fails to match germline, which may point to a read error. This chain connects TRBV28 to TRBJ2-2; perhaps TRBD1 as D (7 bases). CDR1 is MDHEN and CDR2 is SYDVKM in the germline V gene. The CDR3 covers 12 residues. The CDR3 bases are TGTGCCTGCAGGGGGGAGGCCGGGGAGCTGTTTTTT. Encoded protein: CACRGEAGELFF.

CDR3 sequence: CAISGERGEQFF. The CDR3 region has the DNA TGTGCCATCAGTGGGGAGCGGGGTGAGCAGTTCTTC. This rearrangement joins TRBV10-3 to TRBJ2-1; TRBD2 aligns across 7 bases. Germline values: CDR1 ENHRY, CDR2 SYGVKD. Trimming at V came to 4 bases and at J to 9 bases, leaving 3 bases not matched to a gene. This CDR3 is 12 amino acids long.

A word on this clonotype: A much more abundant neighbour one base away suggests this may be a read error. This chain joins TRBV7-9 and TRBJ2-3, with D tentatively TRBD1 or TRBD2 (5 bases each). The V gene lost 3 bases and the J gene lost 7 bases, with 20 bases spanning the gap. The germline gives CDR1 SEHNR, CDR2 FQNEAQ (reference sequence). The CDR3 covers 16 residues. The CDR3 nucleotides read TGTGCCAGCAGCTTTGGTGGGGCCGGCGGAGGTAATACGCAGTATTTT. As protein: CASSFGGAGGGNTQYF.

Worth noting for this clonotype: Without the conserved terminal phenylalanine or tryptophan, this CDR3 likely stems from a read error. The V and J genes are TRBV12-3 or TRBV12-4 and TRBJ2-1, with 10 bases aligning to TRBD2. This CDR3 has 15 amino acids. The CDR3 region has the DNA TGTGCCAGCAGTCTAGGGACTAGCGCTTTCAATAAGCAGTTCCTC. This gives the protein CASSLGTSAFNKQFL.

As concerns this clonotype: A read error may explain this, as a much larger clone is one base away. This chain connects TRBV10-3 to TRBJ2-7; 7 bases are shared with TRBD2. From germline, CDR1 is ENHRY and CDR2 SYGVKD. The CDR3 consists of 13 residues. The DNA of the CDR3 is TGTGCCATCGGTGAGGACACGGGGGGCGAGCAGTACTTC. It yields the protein CAIGEDTGGEQYF.

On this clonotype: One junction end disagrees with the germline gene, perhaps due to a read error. The CDR3 DNA is TGCACCAGCAGCTTGGAAGATGTGACCCAGTACTTC. Protein product: CTSSLEDVTQYF. The rearrangement uses TRBV5-1 and TRBJ2-5; D is uncertain. CDR1 SGHRS and CDR2 YFSETQ come from the germline V gene. The CDR3 is made up of 12 amino acids.

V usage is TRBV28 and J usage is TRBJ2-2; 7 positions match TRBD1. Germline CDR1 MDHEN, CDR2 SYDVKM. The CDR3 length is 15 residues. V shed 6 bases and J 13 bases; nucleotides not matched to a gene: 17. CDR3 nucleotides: TGTGCCAGCAGCCCGACAGGGTTGGGAAAAAGGGTGCTGTTTTTT. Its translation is CASSPTGLGKRVLFF.

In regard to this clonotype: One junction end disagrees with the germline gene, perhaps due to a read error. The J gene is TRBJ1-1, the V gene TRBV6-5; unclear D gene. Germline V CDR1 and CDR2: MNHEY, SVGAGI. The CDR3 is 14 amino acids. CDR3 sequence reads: CAGRPVERGIEAFF. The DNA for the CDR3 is TGTGCCGGCAGACCTGTAGAGCGCGGAATTGAAGCTTTCTTT.

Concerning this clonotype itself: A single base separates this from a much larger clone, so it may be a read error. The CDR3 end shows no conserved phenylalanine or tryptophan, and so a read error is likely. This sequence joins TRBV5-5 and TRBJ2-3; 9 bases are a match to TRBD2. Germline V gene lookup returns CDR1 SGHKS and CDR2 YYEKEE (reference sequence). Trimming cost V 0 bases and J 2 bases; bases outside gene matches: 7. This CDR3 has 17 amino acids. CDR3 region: CASSLAGLAGNTDTQYL. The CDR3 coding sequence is TGTGCCAGCAGCTTGGCGGGGCTAGCGGGAAACACAGATACGCAGTATTTA.

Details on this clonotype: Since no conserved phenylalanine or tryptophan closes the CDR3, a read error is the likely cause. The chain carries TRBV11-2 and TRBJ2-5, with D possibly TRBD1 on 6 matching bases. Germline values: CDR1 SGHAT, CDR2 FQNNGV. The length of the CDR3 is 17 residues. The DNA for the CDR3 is TGTGCCAGCAGCTTAATCAGTGGGGGCAGTCGGCAAGGGACCCAGTACATC. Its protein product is CASSLISGGSRQGTQYI.